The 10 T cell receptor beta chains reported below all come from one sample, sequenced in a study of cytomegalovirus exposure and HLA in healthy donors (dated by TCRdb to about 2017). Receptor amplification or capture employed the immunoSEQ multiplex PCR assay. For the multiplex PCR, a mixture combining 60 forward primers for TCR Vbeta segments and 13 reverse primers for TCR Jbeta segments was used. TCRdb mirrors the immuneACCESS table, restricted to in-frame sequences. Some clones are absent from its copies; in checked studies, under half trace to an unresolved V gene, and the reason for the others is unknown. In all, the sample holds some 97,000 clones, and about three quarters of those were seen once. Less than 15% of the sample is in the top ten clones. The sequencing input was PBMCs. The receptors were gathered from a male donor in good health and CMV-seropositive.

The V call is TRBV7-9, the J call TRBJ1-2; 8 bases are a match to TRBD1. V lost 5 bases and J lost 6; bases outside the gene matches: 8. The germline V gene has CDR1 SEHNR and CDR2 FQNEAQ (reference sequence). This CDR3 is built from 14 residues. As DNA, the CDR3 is TGTGCCAGCAGCCAAGACAGGGGCAGGGATGGCTACACCTTC. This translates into CASSQDRGRDGYTF.

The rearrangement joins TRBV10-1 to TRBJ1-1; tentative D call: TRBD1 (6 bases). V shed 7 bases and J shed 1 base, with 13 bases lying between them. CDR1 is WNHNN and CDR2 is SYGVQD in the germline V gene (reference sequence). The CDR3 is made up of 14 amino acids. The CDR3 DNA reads TGCGCCAGCACAGGGGCGCCGGAGAACACTGAAGCTTTCTTT. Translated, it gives CASTGAPENTEAFF.

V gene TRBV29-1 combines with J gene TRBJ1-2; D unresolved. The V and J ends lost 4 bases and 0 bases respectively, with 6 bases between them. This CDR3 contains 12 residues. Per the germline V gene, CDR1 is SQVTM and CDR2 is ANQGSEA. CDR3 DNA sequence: TGCAGCGTTGGGGAGGCTAACTATGGCTACACCTTC. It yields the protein CSVGEANYGYTF.

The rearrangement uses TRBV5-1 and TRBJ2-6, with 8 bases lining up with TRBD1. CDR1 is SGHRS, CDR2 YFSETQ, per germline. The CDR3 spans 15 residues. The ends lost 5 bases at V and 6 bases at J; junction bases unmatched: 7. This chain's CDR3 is CASRIQGGEANVLTF. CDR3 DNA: TGCGCCAGCAGGATACAGGGGGGTGAGGCCAACGTCCTGACTTTC.

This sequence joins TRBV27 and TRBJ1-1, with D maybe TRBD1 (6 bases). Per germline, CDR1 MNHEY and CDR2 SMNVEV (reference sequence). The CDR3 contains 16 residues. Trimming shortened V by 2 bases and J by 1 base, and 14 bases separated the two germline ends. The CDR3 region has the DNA TGTGCCAGCAGTTTAGTCGTAGGACAGACGAACACTGAAGCTTTCTTT. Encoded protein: CASSLVVGQTNTEAFF.

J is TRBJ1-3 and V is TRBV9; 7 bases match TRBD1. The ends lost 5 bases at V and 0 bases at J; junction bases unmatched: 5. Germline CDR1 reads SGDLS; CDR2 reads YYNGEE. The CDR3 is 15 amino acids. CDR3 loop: CASRDDRDSGNTIYF. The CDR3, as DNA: TGTGCCAGCAGGGACGACAGGGACTCTGGAAACACCATATATTTT.

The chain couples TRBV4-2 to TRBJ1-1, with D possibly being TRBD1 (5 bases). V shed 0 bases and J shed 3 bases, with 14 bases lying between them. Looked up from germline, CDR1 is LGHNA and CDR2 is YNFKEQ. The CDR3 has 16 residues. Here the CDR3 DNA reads TGTGCCAGCAGCCAAGATCACGGCGGGGGGTACACTGAAGCTTTCTTT. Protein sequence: CASSQDHGGGYTEAFF.

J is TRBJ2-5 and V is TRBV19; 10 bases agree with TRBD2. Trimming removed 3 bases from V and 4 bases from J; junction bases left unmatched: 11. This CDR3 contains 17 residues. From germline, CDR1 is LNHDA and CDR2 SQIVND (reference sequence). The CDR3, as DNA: TGTGCCAGTAGTATGGGGGGAAGCGGGGGGGCTCGAGAGACCCAGTACTTC. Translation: CASSMGGSGGARETQYF.

CDR3 bases: TGTGCCAGTAGTACCGGGACAGGGATACATCAAGCCGGAAACACCATATATTTT. As protein: CASSTGTGIHQAGNTIYF. The chain uses TRBV19 and TRBJ1-3; 9 positions match TRBD1. V lost 4 bases to trimming and J lost 4 bases; unmatched junction nucleotides: 14. The CDR3 is 18 amino acids. Germline V lookup: CDR1 LNHDA, CDR2 SQIVND (reference sequence).

Written as DNA, the CDR3 is TGCGCCAGCAGCTTCTGGTATACGGACACTGAAGCTTTCTTT. It codes for CASSFWYTDTEAFF. The chain couples TRBV5-1 to TRBJ1-1; D call uncertain. Germline V gene lookup returns CDR1 SGHRS and CDR2 YFSETQ. The CDR3 has 14 residues. Trimming shortened V by 2 bases and J by 3 bases, and 11 bases separated the two germline ends.